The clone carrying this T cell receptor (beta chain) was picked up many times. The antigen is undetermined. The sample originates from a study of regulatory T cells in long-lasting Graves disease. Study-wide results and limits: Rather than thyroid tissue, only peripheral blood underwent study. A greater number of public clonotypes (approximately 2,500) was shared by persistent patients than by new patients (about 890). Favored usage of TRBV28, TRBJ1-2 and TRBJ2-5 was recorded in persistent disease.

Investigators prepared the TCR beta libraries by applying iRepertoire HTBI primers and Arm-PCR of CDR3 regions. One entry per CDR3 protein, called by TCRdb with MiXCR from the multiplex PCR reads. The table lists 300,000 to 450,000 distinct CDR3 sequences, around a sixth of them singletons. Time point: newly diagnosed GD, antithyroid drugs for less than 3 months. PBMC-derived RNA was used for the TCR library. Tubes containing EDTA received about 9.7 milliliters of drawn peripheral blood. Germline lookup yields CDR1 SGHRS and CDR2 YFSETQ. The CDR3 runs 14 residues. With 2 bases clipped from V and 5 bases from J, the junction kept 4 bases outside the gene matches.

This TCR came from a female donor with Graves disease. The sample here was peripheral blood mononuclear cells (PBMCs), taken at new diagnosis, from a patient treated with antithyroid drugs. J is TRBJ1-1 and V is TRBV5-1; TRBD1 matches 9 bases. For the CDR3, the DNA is TGCGCCAGCAGCTTCCAGGACAGGGGAACTGAAGCTTTCTTT. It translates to CASSFQDRGTEAFF.